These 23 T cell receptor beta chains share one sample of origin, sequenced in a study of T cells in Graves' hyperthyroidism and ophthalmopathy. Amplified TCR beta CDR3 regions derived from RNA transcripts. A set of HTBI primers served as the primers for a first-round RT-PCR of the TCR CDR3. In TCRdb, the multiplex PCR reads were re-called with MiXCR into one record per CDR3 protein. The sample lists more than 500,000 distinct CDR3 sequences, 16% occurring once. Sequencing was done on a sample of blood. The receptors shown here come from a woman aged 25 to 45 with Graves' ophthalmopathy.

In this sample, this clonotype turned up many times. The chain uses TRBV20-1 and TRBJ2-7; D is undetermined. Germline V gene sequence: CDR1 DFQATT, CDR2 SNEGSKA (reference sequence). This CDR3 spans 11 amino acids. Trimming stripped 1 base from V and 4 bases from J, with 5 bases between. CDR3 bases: TGCAGTGCTAGAGTAGATTACGAGCAGTACTTC. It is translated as CSARVDYEQYF.

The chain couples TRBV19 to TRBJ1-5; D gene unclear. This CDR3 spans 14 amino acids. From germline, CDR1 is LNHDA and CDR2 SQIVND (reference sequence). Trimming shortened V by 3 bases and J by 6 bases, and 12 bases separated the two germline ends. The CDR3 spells CASSMREVRQPQHF. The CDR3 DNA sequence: TGTGCCAGTAGTATGAGGGAAGTTCGTCAGCCCCAGCATTTT.

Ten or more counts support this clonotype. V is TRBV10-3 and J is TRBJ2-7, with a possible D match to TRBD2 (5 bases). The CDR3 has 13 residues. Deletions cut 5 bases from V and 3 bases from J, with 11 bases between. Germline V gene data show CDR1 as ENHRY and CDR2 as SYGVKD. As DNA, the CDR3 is TGTGCCATCAGTAACGGGAAGGGCTACGAGCAGTACTTC. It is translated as CAISNGKGYEQYF.

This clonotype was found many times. The chain's CDR3 is CSAEALVAGVDINEQFF. In nucleotides, the CDR3 is TGCAGTGCCGAAGCGCTGGTAGCGGGAGTCGACATCAATGAGCAGTTCTTC. V is TRBV20-1 and J is TRBJ2-1; 9 positions match TRBD2. CDR1 is DFQATT and CDR2 is SNEGSKA in the germline V gene (reference sequence). The trim removed 6 bases at V and 6 bases at J, leaving 18 bases unmatched. The CDR3 has 17 residues.

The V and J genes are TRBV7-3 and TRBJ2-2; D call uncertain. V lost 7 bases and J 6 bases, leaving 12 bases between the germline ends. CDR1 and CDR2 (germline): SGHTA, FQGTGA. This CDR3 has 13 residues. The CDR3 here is CASTRNPAGELFF. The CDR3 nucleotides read TGTGCCAGCACCCGAAACCCGGCCGGGGAGCTGTTTTTT.

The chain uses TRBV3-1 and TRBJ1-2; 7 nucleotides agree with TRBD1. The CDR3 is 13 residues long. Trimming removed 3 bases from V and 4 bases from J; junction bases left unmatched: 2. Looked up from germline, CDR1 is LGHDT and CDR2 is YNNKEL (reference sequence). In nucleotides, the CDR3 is TGTGCCAGCAGCCAGACAGGGCCCTATGGCTACACCTTC. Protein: CASSQTGPYGYTF. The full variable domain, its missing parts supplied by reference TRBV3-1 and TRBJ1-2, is DTAVSQTPKYLVTQMGNDKSIKCEQNLGHDTMYWYKQDSKKFLKIMFSYNNKELIINETVPNRFSPKSPDKAHLNLHINSLELGDSAVYFCASSQTGPYGYTFGSGTRLTVV.

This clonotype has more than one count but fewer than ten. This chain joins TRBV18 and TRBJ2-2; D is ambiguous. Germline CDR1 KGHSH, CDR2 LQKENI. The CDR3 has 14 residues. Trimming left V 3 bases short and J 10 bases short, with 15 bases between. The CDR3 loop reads CASSPPGLRSELFF. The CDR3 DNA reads TGTGCCAGCTCACCCCCGGGCCTCAGGTCGGAGCTGTTTTTT.

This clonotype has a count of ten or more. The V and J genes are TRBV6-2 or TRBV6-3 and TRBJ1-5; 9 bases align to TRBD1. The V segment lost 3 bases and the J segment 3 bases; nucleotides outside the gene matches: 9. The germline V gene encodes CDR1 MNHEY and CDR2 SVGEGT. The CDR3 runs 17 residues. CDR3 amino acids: CASSYTAGTGINQPQHF. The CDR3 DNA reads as TGTGCCAGCAGTTATACCGCCGGGACAGGGATCAATCAGCCCCAGCATTTT.

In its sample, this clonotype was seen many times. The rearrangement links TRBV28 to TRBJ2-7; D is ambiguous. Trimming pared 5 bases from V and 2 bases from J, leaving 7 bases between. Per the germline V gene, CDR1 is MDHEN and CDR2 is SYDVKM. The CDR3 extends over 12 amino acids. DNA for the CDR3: TGTGCCAGCAGTGTCAGTACCTACGAGCAGTACTTC. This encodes CASSVSTYEQYF.

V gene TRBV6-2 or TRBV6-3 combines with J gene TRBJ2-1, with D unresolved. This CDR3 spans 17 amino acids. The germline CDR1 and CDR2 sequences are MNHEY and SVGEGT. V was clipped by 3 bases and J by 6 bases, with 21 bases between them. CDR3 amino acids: CASSYGSDIPDANEQFF. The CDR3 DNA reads TGTGCCAGCAGTTATGGCTCCGACATCCCCGATGCCAATGAGCAGTTCTTC.

CDR3 nucleotides: TGTGCCAGTGGGTTTCGGGGAGGGATCCACGAGCAGTACTTC. Its translation is CASGFRGGIHEQYF. V usage is TRBV27 and J usage is TRBJ2-7, with 7 positions matching TRBD2. Germline V gene lookup returns CDR1 MNHEY and CDR2 SMNVEV (reference sequence). Germline trimming cut 9 bases from V and 5 bases from J; bases unmatched to any gene: 13. The CDR3 is 14 residues long.

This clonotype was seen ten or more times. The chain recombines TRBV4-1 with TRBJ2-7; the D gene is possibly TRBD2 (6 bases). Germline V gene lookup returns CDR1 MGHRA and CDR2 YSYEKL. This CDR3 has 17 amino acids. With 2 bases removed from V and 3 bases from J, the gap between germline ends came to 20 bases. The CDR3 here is CASSQPRDSGKLYEQYF. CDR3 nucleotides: TGCGCCAGCAGCCAACCCCGGGACTCGGGGAAGCTCTACGAGCAGTACTTC.

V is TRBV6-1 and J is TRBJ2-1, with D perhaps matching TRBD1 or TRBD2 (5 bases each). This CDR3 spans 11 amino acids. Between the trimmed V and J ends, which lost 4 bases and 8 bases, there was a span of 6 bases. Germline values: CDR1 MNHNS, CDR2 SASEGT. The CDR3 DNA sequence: TGTGCCAGCAGTGGAGGGGATGAGCAGTTCTTC. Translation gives CASSGGDEQFF.

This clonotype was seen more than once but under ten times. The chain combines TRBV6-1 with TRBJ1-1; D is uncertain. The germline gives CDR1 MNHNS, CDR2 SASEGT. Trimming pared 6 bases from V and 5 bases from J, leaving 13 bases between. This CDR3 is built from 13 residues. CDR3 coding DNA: TGTGCCAGCAGCCCTGCTTCGGGTACTGAAGCTTTCTTT. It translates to CASSPASGTEAFF.

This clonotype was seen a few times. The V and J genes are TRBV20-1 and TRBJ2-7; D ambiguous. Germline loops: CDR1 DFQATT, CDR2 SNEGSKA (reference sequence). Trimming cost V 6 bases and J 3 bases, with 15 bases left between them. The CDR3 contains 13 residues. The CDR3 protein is CSASWGKSYEQYF. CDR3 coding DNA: TGCAGTGCAAGCTGGGGAAAAAGCTACGAGCAGTACTTC.

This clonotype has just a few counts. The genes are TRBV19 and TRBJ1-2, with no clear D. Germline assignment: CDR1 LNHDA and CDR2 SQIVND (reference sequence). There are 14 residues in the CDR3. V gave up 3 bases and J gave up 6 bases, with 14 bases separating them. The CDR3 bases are TGTGCCAGTAGTATTACCGGACGTTTTGATGGCTACACCTTC. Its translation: CASSITGRFDGYTF.

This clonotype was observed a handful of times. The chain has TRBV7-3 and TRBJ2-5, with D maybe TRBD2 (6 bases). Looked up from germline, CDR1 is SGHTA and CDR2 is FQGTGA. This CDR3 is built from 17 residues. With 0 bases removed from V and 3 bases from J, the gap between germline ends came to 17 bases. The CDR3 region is CASSLTGGIGYEETQYF. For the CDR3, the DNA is TGTGCCAGCAGCTTAACAGGCGGGATCGGGTACGAAGAGACCCAGTACTTC.

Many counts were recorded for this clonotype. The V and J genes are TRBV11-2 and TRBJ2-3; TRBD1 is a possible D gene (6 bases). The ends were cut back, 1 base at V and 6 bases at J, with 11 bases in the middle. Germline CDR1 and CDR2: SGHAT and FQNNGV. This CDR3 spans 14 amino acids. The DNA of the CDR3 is TGTGCCAGCAGCTTAGGTAACAGGGAGGATACGCAGTATTTT. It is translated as CASSLGNREDTQYF.

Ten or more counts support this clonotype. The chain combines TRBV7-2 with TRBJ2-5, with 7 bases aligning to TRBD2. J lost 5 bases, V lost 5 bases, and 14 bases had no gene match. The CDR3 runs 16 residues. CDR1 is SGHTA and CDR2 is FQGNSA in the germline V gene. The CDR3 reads CASSPDVSGTEETQYF. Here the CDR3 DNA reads TGTGCCAGCAGCCCCGACGTGAGCGGGACGGAGGAGACCCAGTACTTC.

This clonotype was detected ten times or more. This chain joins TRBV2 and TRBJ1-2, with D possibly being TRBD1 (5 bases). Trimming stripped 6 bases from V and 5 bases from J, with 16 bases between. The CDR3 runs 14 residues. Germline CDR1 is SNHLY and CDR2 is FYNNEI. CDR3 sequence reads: CASRARGRMYGYTF. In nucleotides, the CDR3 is TGTGCCAGCAGGGCAAGGGGACGGATGTATGGCTACACCTTC. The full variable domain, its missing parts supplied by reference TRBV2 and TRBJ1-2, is EPEVTQTPSHQVTQMGQEVILRCVPISNHLYFYWYRQILGQKVEFLVSFYNNEISEKSEIFDDQFSVERPDGSNFTLKIRSTKLEDSAMYFCASRARGRMYGYTFGSGTRLTVV.

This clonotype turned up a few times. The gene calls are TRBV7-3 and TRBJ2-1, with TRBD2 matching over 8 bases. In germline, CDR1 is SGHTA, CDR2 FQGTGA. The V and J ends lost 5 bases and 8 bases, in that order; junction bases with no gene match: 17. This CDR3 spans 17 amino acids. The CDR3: CASSTTGGGPSIDEQFF. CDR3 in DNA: TGTGCCAGCAGCACAACCGGGGGGGGGCCTTCAATCGATGAGCAGTTCTTC.

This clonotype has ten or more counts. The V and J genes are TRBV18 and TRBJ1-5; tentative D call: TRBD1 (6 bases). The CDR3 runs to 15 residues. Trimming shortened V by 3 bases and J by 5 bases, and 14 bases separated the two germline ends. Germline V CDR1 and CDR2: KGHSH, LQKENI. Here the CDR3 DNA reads TGTGCCAGCTCACCTCTACAGGGATCGGATCAGCCCCAGCATTTT. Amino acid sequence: CASSPLQGSDQPQHF.

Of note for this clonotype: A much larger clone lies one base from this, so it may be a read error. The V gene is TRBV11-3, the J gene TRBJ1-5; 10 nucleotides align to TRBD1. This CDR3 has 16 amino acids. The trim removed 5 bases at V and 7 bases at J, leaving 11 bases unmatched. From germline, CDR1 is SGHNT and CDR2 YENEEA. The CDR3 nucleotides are TGTGCCAGCAGCATATGGACAGGGGGAACTTTACAGCCCCAGCATTTT. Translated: CASSIWTGGTLQPQHF.